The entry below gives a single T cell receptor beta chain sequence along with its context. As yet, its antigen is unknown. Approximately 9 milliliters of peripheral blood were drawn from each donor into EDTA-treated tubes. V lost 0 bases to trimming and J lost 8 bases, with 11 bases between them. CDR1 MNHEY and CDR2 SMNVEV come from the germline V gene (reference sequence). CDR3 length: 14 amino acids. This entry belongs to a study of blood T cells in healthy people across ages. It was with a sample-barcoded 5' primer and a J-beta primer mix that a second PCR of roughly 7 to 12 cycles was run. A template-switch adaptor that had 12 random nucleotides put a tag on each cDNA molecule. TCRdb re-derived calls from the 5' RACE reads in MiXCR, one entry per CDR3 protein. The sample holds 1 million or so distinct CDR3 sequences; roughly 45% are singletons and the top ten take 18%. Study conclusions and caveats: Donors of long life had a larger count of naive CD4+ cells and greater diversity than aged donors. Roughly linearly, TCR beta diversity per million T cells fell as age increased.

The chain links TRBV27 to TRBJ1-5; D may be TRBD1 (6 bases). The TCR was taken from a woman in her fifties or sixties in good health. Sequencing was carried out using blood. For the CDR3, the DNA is TGTGCCAGCAGTTTATCGTCCGGGGGCAAGCCCCAGCATTTT. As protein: CASSLSSGGKPQHF.